Described below is a single TCR beta chain sequence and its context. Its specificity is unknown. The CDR3 contains 14 residues. The V and J ends lost 1 base and 1 base respectively, with 6 bases between them. CDR1 is SGHNT, CDR2 YYREEE, per germline (reference sequence). Generated by immunoSEQ multiplex PCR, the TCRdb table keeps only in-frame clones and is missing some. The sample contains about 1 million clones, around 76% of which appear only once. The sample originates from a study of shared clonotypes between healthy human individuals. Study results and caveats: Among donors, sharing of clonotypes was expected to be affected by sequencing depth. Sampling involved blood alone; tissue repertoires likely differ.

The chain is built from TRBV5-4 and TRBJ2-1, with D unresolved. This receptor was identified in a man in his late teens or twenties in good health. Sequencing was done on a sample of memory CD4+ T cells sorted from blood. Documented subset: CD45RA-negative fraction. CDR3 DNA: TGTGCCAGCAGCTTGTCTGGGTCCTACAATGAGCAGTTCTTC. Its translation is CASSLSGSYNEQFF.